Presented here are 10 T cell receptor beta chains from one specimen sequenced in a study of T cell changes during pregnancy in multiple sclerosis (dated by TCRdb to between 2017 and 2020). The receptor library was made with the immunoSEQ multiplex PCR assay. TCRdb re-hosts the immuneACCESS table, in-frame sequences only. Its copies lack some clones; in the studies checked, an unresolved V gene accounts for under half of them, and the cause for the rest is not known. A total of under 110,000 clones appear in this sample, about nine tenths of them only once. Approximately 1.6% of the sample comes from the top ten. The material sequenced was peripheral blood, taken after pregnancy. The source is a female donor with multiple sclerosis, enrolled in a pregnancy study.

This chain links TRBV6-5 with TRBJ1-1; D not resolved. Per germline, CDR1 MNHEY and CDR2 SVGAGI. The CDR3 totals 12 residues. The V and J ends lost 2 bases and 7 bases respectively, with 8 bases between them. CDR3: CASSYPLGEAFF. The DNA for the CDR3 is TGTGCCAGCAGTTACCCCCTCGGTGAAGCTTTCTTT.

V is TRBV5-4 and J is TRBJ1-4; 9 bases are a match to TRBD1. The CDR3 spans 13 residues. CDR1 and CDR2 (germline): SGHNT, YYREEE (reference sequence). The J segment lost 6 bases and the V segment lost 8 bases, leaving 5 bases of the junction unmatched. Here the CDR3 DNA reads TGTGCCAGTCAGGGACAGGGTGATGAAAAACTGTTTTTT. It translates to CASQGQGDEKLFF.

J is TRBJ1-4 and V is TRBV18; 9 bases map to TRBD1. The germline CDR1 and CDR2 sequences are KGHSH and LQKENI. V was pared by 6 bases and J by 5 bases, with 7 bases of the junction left unmatched. The CDR3 is 15 amino acids. In nucleotides, the CDR3 is TGTGCCAGCTCTCCGTTCGACAGGGGGAATGAAAAACTGTTTTTT. Protein: CASSPFDRGNEKLFF.

The V call is TRBV9, the J call TRBJ2-3; 7 bases are shared with TRBD1. The CDR3 is 15 amino acids. Per germline, CDR1 SGDLS and CDR2 YYNGEE. Trimming cost V 2 bases and J 1 base; bases outside gene matches: 4. CDR3 sequence: CASSVDGQGTDTQYF. DNA of the CDR3: TGTGCCAGCAGCGTCGACGGACAGGGCACAGATACGCAGTATTTT.

The chain has TRBV30 and TRBJ1-3; 8 bases align to TRBD1. V gave up 2 bases and J gave up 2 bases; unmatched junction bases: 2. The CDR3 runs 14 residues. Looked up from germline, CDR1 is GTSNPN and CDR2 is SVGIG (reference sequence). The CDR3 protein is CAWSPRGPGNTIYF. The CDR3, as DNA: TGTGCCTGGAGTCCCAGGGGGCCTGGAAACACCATATATTTT.

The genes are TRBV21-1 and TRBJ2-7; the D segment call TRBD2 is taken from the table without a DNA check. TRBV21-1 is shown as a pseudogene. CDR3 length: 16 amino acids. The CDR3 reads CASSKVEEAPLGEQYF. In DNA form, the CDR3 reads TGTGCCAGCAGCAAAGTGGAGGAAGCCCCCCTGGGGGAGCAGTACTTC.

The CDR3 spells CASSLSSVPSYEQYF. As DNA, the CDR3 is TGTGCCAGCAGTTTATCTAGCGTACCCTCCTACGAGCAGTACTTC. The V gene is TRBV27, the J gene TRBJ2-7, with D maybe TRBD2 (5 bases). In germline, CDR1 is MNHEY, CDR2 SMNVEV (reference sequence). Deletions cut 0 bases from V and 0 bases from J, with 9 bases between. The CDR3 covers 15 residues.

This chain connects TRBV11-2 to TRBJ2-7; D not resolved. The germline CDR1 and CDR2 sequences are SGHAT and FQNNGV. The CDR3 sequence is 17 residues long. Trimming shortened V by 0 bases and J by 0 bases, and 15 bases separated the two germline ends. The CDR3 here is CASSLDDLSWSSYEQYF. The CDR3 DNA reads TGTGCCAGCAGCTTAGATGACCTCTCTTGGAGCTCCTACGAGCAGTACTTC.

This rearrangement joins TRBV7-3 to TRBJ1-3; D not certain. Trimming removed 5 bases from V and 0 bases from J, with 14 bases in between. The germline gives CDR1 SGHTA, CDR2 FQGTGA. There are 16 residues in the CDR3. CDR3 region: CASSIGPTSSGNTIYF. DNA for the CDR3: TGTGCCAGCAGCATCGGCCCGACTAGCTCTGGAAACACCATATATTTT.

V gene TRBV19 combines with J gene TRBJ2-6; TRBD1 agrees at 8 bases. This CDR3 is 16 amino acids long. Per the germline V gene, CDR1 is LNHDA and CDR2 is SQIVND (reference sequence). Germline trimming cut 5 bases from V and 0 bases from J; bases unmatched to any gene: 3. The DNA for the CDR3 is TGTGCCAGTAGTTCCAGGGGGCCCTCTGGGGCCAACGTCCTGACTTTC. Encoded protein: CASSSRGPSGANVLTF.